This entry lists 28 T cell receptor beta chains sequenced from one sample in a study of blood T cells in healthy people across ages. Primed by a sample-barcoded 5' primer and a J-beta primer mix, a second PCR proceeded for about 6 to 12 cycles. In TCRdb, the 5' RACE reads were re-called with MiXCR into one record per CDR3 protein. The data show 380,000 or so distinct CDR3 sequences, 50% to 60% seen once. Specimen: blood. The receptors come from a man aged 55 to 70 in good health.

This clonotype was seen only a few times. CDR3 nucleotides: TGTGCCAGCTCCGATGGGGCAGCCAGCTCCTACGAGCAGTACTTC. Its protein product is CASSDGAASSYEQYF. The J gene is TRBJ2-7, the V gene TRBV25-1, with D perhaps matching TRBD1 (5 bases). Trimming cost V 8 bases and J 0 bases, with 17 bases left between them. The germline CDR1 and CDR2 sequences are MGHDK and SYGVNS. The length of the CDR3 is 15 residues.

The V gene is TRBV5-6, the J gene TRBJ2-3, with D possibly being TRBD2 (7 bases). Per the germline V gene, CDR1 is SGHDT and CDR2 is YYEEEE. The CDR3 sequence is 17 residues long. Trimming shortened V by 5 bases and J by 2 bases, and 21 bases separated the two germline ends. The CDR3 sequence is CASSPRAGDTFTDTQYF. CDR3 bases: TGTGCCAGCAGTCCTCGGGCGGGGGACACCTTCACAGATACGCAGTATTTT.

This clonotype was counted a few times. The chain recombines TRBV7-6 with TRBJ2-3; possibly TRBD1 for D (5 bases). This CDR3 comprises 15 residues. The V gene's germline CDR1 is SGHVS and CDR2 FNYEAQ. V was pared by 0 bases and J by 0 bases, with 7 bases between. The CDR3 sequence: CASSLARVSTDTQYF. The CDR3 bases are TGTGCCAGCAGCTTAGCCAGGGTTAGCACAGATACGCAGTATTTT.

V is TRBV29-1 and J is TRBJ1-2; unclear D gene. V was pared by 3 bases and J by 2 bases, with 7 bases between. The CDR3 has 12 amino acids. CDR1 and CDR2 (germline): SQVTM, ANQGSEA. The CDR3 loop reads CSVDRVNYGYTF. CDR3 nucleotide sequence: TGCAGCGTTGACAGAGTGAACTATGGCTACACCTTC.

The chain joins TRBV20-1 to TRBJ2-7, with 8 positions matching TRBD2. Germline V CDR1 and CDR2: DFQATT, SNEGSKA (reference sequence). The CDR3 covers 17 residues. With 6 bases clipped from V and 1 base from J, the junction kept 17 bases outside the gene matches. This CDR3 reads CSARAASGWPLSYEQYF. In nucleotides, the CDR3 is TGCAGTGCACGGGCGGCTAGCGGGTGGCCCTTATCCTACGAGCAGTACTTC.

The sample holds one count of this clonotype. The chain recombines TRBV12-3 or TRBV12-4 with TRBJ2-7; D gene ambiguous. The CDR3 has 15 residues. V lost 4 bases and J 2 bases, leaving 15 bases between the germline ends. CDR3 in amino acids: CASSCRLYDTYEQYF. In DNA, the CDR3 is TGTGCCAGCAGTTGCAGGCTGTATGACACCTACGAGCAGTACTTC.

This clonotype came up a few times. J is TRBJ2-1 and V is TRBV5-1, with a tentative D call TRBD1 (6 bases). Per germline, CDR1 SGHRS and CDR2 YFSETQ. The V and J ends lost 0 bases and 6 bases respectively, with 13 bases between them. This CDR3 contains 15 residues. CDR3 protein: CASSLAAGATNEQFF. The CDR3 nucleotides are TGCGCCAGCAGCTTGGCGGCAGGGGCCACCAATGAGCAGTTCTTC.

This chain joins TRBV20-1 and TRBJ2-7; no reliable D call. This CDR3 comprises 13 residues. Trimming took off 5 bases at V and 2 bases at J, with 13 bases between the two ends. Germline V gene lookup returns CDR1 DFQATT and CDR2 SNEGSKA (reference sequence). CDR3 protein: CSAPRSRTYEQYF. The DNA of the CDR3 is TGCAGTGCTCCACGGAGCCGCACCTACGAGCAGTACTTC.

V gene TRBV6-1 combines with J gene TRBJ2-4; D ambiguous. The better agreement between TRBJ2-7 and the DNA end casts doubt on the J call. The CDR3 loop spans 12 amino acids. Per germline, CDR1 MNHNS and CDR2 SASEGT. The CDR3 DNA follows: TGTGCCAGCGGGCAGAACATTTACGAGCAGTACTTC. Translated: CASGQNIYEQYF.

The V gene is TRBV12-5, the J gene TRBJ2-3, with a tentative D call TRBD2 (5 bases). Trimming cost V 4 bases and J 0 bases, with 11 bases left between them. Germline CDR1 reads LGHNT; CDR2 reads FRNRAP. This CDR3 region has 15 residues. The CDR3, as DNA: TGTGCTAGTGGTTCCCTAGCTCATAGCACAGATACGCAGTATTTT. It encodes CASGSLAHSTDTQYF. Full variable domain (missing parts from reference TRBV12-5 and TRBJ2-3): DARVTQTPRHKVTEMGQEVTMRCQPILGHNTVFWYRQTMMQGLELLAYFRNRAPLDDSGMPKDRFSAEMPDATLATLKIQPSEPRDSAVYFCASGSLAHSTDTQYFGPGTRLTVL.

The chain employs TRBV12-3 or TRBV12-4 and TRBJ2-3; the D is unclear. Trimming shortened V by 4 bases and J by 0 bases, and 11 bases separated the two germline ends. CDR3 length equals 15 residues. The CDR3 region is CASSSNGLSTDTQYF. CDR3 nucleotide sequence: TGTGCCAGCAGTTCGAACGGTCTCAGCACAGATACGCAGTATTTT.

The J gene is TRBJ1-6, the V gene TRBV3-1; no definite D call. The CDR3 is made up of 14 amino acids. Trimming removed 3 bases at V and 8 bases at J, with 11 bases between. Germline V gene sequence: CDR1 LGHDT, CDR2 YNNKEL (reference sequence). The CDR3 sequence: CASSQGFEDSPLHF. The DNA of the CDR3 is TGTGCCAGCAGCCAGGGGTTTGAGGATTCACCCCTCCACTTT.

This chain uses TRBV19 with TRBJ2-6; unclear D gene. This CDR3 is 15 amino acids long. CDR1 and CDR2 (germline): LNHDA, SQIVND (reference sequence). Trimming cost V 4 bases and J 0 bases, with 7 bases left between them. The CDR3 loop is CASSSHSSGANVLTF. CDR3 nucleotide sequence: TGTGCCAGTAGTAGTCATAGCTCTGGGGCCAACGTCCTGACTTTC. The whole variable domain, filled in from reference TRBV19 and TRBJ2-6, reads DGGITQSPKYLFRKEGQNVTLSCEQNLNHDAMYWYRQDPGQGLRLIYYSQIVNDFQKGDIAEGYSVSREKKESFPLTVTSAQKNPTAFYLCASSSHSSGANVLTFGAGSRLTVL.

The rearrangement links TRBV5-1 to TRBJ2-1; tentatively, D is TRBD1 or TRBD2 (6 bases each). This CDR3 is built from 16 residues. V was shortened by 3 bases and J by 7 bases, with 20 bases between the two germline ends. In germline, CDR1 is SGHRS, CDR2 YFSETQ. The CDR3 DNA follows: TGCGCCAGCAGCTGGGGGGCAGGGGCGCTCATAAATGAGCAGTTCTTC. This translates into CASSWGAGALINEQFF. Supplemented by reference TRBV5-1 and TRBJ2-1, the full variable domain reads KAGVTQTPRYLIKTRGQQVTLSCSPISGHRSVSWYQQTPGQGLQFLFEYFSETQRNKGNFPGRFSGRQFSNSRSEMNVSTLELGDSALYLCASSWGAGALINEQFFGPGTRLTVL.

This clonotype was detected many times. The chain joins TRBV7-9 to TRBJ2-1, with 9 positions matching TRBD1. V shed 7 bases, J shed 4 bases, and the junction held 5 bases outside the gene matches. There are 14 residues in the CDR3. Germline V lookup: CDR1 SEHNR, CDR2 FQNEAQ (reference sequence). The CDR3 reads CASKGDRDYNEQFF. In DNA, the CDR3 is TGTGCCAGCAAGGGGGACAGGGATTACAATGAGCAGTTCTTC.

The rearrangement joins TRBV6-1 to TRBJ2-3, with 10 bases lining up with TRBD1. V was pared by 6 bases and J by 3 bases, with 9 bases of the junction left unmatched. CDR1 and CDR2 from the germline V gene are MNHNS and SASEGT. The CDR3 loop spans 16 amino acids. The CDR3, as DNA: TGTGCCAGCAGCCCCCTCCGGACAGGGGGTACAGATACGCAGTATTTT. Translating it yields CASSPLRTGGTDTQYF.

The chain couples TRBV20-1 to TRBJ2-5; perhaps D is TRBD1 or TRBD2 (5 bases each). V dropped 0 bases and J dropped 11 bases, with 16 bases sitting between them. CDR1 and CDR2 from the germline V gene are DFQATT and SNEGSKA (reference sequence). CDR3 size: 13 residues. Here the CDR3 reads CSAREGTAWEQYF. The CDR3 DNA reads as TGCAGTGCTAGAGAGGGGACGGCCTGGGAGCAGTACTTC.

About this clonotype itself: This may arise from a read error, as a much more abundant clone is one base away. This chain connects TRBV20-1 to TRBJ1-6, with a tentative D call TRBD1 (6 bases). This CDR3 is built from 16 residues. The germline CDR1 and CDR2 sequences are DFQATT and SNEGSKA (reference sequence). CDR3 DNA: TGCAGTGCCAGGGGTACCGAGAGCTCCTTTAATTCACCCCTCCACTTT. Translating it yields CSARGTESSFNSPLHF.

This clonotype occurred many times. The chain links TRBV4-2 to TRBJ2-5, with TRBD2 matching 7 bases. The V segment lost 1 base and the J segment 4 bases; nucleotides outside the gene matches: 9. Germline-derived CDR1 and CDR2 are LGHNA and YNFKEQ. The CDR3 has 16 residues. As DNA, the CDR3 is TGTGCCAGCAGCCAAGTTTCGAGCGGGACCGGAGAGACCCAGTACTTC. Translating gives CASSQVSSGTGETQYF.

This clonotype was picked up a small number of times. CDR3 nucleotide sequence: TGCGCCAGCAGCTCCCCAACCGGGAGATACACTGAAGCTTTCTTT. It codes for CASSSPTGRYTEAFF. V gene TRBV5-1 combines with J gene TRBJ1-1; D gene unclear. Trimming left V 3 bases short and J 3 bases short, with 15 bases between. Germline CDR1 is SGHRS and CDR2 is YFSETQ. This CDR3 is built from 15 residues.

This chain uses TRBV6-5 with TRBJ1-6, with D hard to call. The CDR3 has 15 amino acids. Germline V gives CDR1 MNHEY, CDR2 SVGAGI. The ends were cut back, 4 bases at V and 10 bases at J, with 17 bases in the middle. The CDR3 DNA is TGTGCCAGCAGTTTTACCGCCACACCGCGATCACCCCTCCACTTT. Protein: CASSFTATPRSPLHF.

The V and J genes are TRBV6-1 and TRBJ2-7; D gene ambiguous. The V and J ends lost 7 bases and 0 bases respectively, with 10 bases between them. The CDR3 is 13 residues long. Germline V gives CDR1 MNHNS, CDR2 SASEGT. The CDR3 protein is CASNRTPSYEQYF. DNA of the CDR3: TGTGCCAGCAACAGAACCCCCTCCTACGAGCAGTACTTC.

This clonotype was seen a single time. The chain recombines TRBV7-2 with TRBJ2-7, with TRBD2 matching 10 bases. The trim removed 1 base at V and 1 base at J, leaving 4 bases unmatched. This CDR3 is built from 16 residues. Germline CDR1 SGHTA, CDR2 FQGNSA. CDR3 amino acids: CASSLGPAGGSYEQYF. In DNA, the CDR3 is TGTGCCAGCAGCTTAGGTCCAGCGGGAGGGTCCTACGAGCAGTACTTC.

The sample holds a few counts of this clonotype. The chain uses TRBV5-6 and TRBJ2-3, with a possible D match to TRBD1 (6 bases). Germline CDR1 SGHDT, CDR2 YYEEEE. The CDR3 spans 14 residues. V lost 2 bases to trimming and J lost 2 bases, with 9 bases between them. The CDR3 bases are TGTGCCAGCAGCTTCAGGGGACACACAGATACGCAGTATTTT. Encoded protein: CASSFRGHTDTQYF.

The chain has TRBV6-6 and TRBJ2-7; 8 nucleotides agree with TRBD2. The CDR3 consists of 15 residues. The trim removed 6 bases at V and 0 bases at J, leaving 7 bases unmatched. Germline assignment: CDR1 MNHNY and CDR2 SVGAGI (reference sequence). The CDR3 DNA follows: TGTGCCAGCAGCGCGACCGGGACTAGCTCCTACGAGCAGTACTTC. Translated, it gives CASSATGTSSYEQYF.

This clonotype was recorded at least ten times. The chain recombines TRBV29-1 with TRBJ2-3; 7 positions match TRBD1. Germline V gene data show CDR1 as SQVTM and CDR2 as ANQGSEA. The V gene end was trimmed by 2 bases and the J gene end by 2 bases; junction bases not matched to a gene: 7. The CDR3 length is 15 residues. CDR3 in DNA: TGCAGCGTTGAATCCGCAGGGGGTTACACAGATACGCAGTATTTT. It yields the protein CSVESAGGYTDTQYF.

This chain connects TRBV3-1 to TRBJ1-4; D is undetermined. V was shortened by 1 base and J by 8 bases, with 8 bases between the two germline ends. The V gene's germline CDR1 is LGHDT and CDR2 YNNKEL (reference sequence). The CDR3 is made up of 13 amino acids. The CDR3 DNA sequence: TGTGCCAGCAGCCAAGGATTCGGGGAAAAACTGTTTTTT. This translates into CASSQGFGEKLFF.

CDR3 DNA sequence: TGCAGTGCTGTACCCTTGGGGGAAGATACGCAGTATTTT. Protein product: CSAVPLGEDTQYF. The rearrangement joins TRBV20-1 to TRBJ2-3; D is perhaps TRBD1 or TRBD2 (5 bases each). In germline, CDR1 is DFQATT, CDR2 SNEGSKA (reference sequence). The CDR3 is made up of 13 amino acids. The ends were cut back, 5 bases at V and 5 bases at J, with 14 bases in the middle.